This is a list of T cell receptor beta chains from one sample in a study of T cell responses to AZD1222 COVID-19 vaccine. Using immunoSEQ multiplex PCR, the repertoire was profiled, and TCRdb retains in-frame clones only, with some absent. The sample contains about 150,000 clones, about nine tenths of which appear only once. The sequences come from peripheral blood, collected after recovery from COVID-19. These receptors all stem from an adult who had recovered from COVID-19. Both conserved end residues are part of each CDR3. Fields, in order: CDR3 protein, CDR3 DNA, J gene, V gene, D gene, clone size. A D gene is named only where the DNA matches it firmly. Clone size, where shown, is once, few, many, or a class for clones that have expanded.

CDR3aa: CASSLMENTEAFF
CDR3nt: TGTGCCAGCAGTTTAATGGAGAACACTGAAGCTTTCTTT
j_gene: TRBJ1-1
v_gene: TRBV12-3/TRBV12-4
d_gene: .
abundance: .

CDR3aa: CASSLDRAGQPQHF
CDR3nt: TGTGCCAGCAGCCTAGACAGGGCAGGCCAGCCCCAGCATTTT
j_gene: TRBJ1-5
v_gene: TRBV28
d_gene: TRBD1
abundance: .

CDR3aa: CASTGTANEKLFF
CDR3nt: TGTGCCTCTACCGGGACAGCGAATGAAAAACTGTTTTTT
j_gene: TRBJ1-4
v_gene: TRBV19
d_gene: TRBD1
abundance: few

CDR3aa: CASSLAGGTSGANVLTF
CDR3nt: TGTGCCAGCTCACTCGCAGGGGGGACCTCTGGGGCCAACGTCCTGACTTTC
j_gene: TRBJ2-6
v_gene: TRBV18
d_gene: .
abundance: few

CDR3aa: CASSLGGGYQYF
CDR3nt: TGCGCCAGCAGCCTTGGGGGGGGGTACCAGTACTTC
j_gene: TRBJ2-5
v_gene: TRBV4-1
d_gene: TRBD2
abundance: .

CDR3aa: CASSYGTGFFEQYF
CDR3nt: TGTGCCAGCAGTTACGGGACAGGGTTCTTCGAGCAGTACTTC
j_gene: TRBJ2-7
v_gene: TRBV6-2/TRBV6-3
d_gene: TRBD1
abundance: .

CDR3aa: CASRIQGSDTGELFF
CDR3nt: TGTGCCAGTAGGATACAGGGTTCGGACACCGGGGAGCTGTTTTTT
j_gene: TRBJ2-2
v_gene: TRBV19
d_gene: .
abundance: .

CDR3aa: CASSQYRGDGYTF
CDR3nt: TGTGCCAGCAGCCAATACCGGGGCGATGGCTACACCTTC
j_gene: TRBJ1-2
v_gene: TRBV14
d_gene: .
abundance: once

CDR3aa: CASSGSPDRWRYNYGYTF
CDR3nt: TGTGCCAGCAGTGGATCTCCCGACAGGTGGAGATACAACTATGGCTACACCTTC
j_gene: TRBJ1-2
v_gene: TRBV25-1
d_gene: .
abundance: .

CDR3aa: CASAPRTGLGYGYTF
CDR3nt: TGTGCCAGCGCCCCTCGGACAGGGCTGGGCTATGGCTACACCTTC
j_gene: TRBJ1-2
v_gene: TRBV19
d_gene: TRBD1
abundance: once

CDR3aa: CASSWQGTGELFF
CDR3nt: TGTGCCAGCAGTTGGCAGGGCACCGGGGAGCTGTTTTTT
j_gene: TRBJ2-2
v_gene: TRBV28
d_gene: .
abundance: once

CDR3aa: CASSGNKREITDTQYF
CDR3nt: TGTGCCAGCAGTGGCAACAAGCGGGAGATCACAGATACGCAGTATTTT
j_gene: TRBJ2-3
v_gene: TRBV6-4
d_gene: TRBD2
abundance: once

CDR3aa: CASSLVDSSLEEQYF
CDR3nt: TGCGCCAGCAGCTTGGTGGACAGTAGCCTGGAGGAGCAGTACTTC
j_gene: TRBJ2-7
v_gene: TRBV5-1
d_gene: .
abundance: .

CDR3aa: CASSVEGPTEAFF
CDR3nt: TGCGCCAGCAGCGTTGAGGGGCCCACTGAAGCTTTCTTT
j_gene: TRBJ1-1
v_gene: TRBV5-1
d_gene: .
abundance: .

CDR3aa: CASSVGPGGPLSYEQYF
CDR3nt: TGTGCCAGCAGCGTAGGCCCGGGGGGGCCCCTCTCCTACGAGCAGTACTTC
j_gene: TRBJ2-7
v_gene: TRBV9
d_gene: TRBD2
abundance: .

CDR3aa: CASSLAGGVYNEQFF
CDR3nt: TGTGCCAGCAGCTTGGCAGGCGGGGTCTACAATGAGCAGTTCTTC
j_gene: TRBJ2-1
v_gene: TRBV5-4
d_gene: .
abundance: .

CDR3aa: CASIQVAGGNPTQYF
CDR3nt: TGTGCCAGCATCCAGGTAGCGGGGGGGAATCCGACCCAGTACTTC
j_gene: TRBJ2-5
v_gene: TRBV6-5
d_gene: TRBD2
abundance: .

CDR3aa: CASSQDLVGSNSGNTIYF
CDR3nt: TGCGCCAGCAGCCAAGATCTTGTTGGCAGCAACTCTGGAAACACCATATATTTT
j_gene: TRBJ1-3
v_gene: TRBV4-3
d_gene: .
abundance: .

CDR3aa: CASSLGGGTDTQYF
CDR3nt: TGCGCCAGCAGCCTTGGGGGGGGCACAGATACGCAGTATTTT
j_gene: TRBJ2-3
v_gene: TRBV5-1
d_gene: TRBD2
abundance: once

CDR3aa: CASRSPRGTQYF
CDR3nt: TGTGCCAGCAGATCCCCTCGGGGTACGCAGTATTTT
j_gene: TRBJ2-3
v_gene: TRBV28
d_gene: .
abundance: .

CDR3aa: CASSLATGANVLTF
CDR3nt: TGCGCCAGCAGCTTAGCAACCGGGGCCAACGTCCTGACTTTC
j_gene: TRBJ2-6
v_gene: TRBV5-1
d_gene: .
abundance: .

CDR3aa: CASSVADGPTVRLFF
CDR3nt: TGTGCCAGCAGCGTAGCGGACGGACCCACCGTCCGGCTGTTTTTT
j_gene: TRBJ2-2
v_gene: TRBV9
d_gene: .
abundance: .

CDR3aa: CASSEGRNYGYTF
CDR3nt: TGTGCCAGCAGCGAGGGCCGAAACTATGGCTACACCTTC
j_gene: TRBJ1-2
v_gene: TRBV7-6
d_gene: .
abundance: .

CDR3aa: CAISEGVAGSGNTIYF
CDR3nt: TGTGCCATCAGTGAGGGCGTAGCCGGCTCTGGAAACACCATATATTTT
j_gene: TRBJ1-3
v_gene: TRBV10-3
d_gene: .
abundance: .

CDR3aa: CATSRVLGQGATYEQYF
CDR3nt: TGTGCCACCAGCAGAGTCCTGGGACAGGGGGCCACCTACGAGCAGTACTTC
j_gene: TRBJ2-7
v_gene: TRBV15
d_gene: TRBD1
abundance: .